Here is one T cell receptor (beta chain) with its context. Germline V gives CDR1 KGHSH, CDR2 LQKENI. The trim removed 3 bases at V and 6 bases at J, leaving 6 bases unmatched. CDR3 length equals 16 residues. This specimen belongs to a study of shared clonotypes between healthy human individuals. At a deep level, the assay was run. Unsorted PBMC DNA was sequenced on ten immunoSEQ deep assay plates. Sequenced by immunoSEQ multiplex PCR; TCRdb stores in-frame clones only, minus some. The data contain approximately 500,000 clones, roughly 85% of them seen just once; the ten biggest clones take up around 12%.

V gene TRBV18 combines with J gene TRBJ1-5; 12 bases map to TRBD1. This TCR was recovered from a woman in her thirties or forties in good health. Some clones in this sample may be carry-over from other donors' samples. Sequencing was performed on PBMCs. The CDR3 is CASSPTGTGGGQPQHF. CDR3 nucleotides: TGTGCCAGCTCACCGACCGGGACAGGGGGCGGTCAGCCCCAGCATTTT.